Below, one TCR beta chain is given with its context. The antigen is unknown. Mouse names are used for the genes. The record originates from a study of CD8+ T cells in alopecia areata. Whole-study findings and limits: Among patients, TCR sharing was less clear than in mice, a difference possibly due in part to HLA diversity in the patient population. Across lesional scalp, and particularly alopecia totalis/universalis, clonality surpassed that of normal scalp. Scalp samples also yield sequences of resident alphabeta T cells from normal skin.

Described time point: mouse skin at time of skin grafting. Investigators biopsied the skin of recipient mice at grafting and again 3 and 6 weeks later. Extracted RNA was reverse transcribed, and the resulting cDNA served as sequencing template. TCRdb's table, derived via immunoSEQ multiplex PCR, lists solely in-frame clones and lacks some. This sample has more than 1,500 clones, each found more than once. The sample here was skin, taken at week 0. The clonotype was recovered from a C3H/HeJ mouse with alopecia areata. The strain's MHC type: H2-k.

CDR3 DNA (partial): TGTGCCAGCGGTGCCGACTGGGGGAGCTCCTAT. Translation gives CASGADWGSSY. The full CDR3 sequence reads CASGADWGSSYEQYF. The rearrangement uses TRBV13-2 and TRBJ2-7; TRBD2 aligns across 9 bases. The read is 4 residues too short to cover the CDR3 end, so that end is filled in from the germline J gene. CDR3 size: 15 residues. Germline lookup yields CDR1 NNHNN and CDR2 SYGAGS (reference sequence). Losses at the gene ends were 3 bases for V and 0 bases for J; bases not matched to a gene: 4.